Following are 25 T cell receptor beta chains from one sample sequenced in a study of blood T cell repertoires in COVID-19. This table comes from immunoSEQ multiplex PCR, and its TCRdb copy is limited to in-frame clones, with some not included. This table has approximately 220,000 clones, around 85% appearing once. The specimen sequenced was PBMCs or T cells enriched from blood (not recorded which). The receptors were gathered from a woman in her 40s with acute COVID-19.

This sequence joins TRBV4-2 and TRBJ2-1; maybe TRBD2 (5 bases). The V and J ends lost 0 bases and 7 bases respectively, with 16 bases between them. The germline CDR1 and CDR2 sequences are LGHNA and YNFKEQ. There are 16 residues in the CDR3. This chain's CDR3 is CASSQDGVSTGNEQFF. The CDR3 nucleotides read TGTGCCAGCAGCCAAGATGGGGTCTCTACGGGGAATGAGCAGTTCTTC.

This CDR3 is CASSLTSGSRNEQFF. The CDR3 nucleotides read TGTGCCAGCAGCTTAACTAGCGGGAGTAGGAATGAGCAGTTCTTC. The chain couples TRBV7-3 to TRBJ2-1; TRBD2 agrees at 9 bases. The CDR3 spans 15 residues. Germline V gene sequence: CDR1 SGHTA, CDR2 FQGTGA. Unmatched junction bases numbered 4, after V lost 0 bases and J lost 7 bases.

The CDR3 region is CASSYEGDQPQHF. In DNA form, the CDR3 reads TGTGCCAGCTCCTACGAGGGGGATCAGCCCCAGCATTTT. The chain couples TRBV18 to TRBJ1-5; a possible D gene is TRBD1 (6 bases). Trimming removed 6 bases at V and 5 bases at J, with 11 bases between. The CDR3 runs to 13 residues. CDR1 and CDR2 from the germline V gene are KGHSH and LQKENI.

The rearrangement uses TRBV9 and TRBJ2-3; 11 bases match TRBD2. The trim removed 3 bases at V and 11 bases at J, leaving 5 bases unmatched. The CDR3 consists of 13 residues. The germline gives CDR1 SGDLS, CDR2 YYNGEE. CDR3 sequence (DNA): TGTGCCAGCAGCGCCACCGGGACTAGCGGGCAGTATTTT. Protein product: CASSATGTSGQYF.

The chain combines TRBV28 with TRBJ1-5, with unresolved D. The length of the CDR3 is 14 residues. The V and J ends lost 8 bases and 4 bases respectively, with 15 bases between them. Germline V gene data show CDR1 as MDHEN and CDR2 as SYDVKM. This CDR3 reads CASRTGNPNQPQHF. CDR3 in DNA: TGTGCCAGCCGGACCGGGAACCCTAATCAGCCCCAGCATTTT.

The chain couples TRBV10-1 to TRBJ1-2; 11 bases are a match to TRBD1. The ends lost 8 bases at V and 3 bases at J; junction bases unmatched: 11. This CDR3 contains 16 residues. Germline assignment: CDR1 WNHNN and CDR2 SYGVQD (reference sequence). The CDR3 bases are TGCGCCAGCCCTAAGGGACAGGGGGGAAGGGACTATGGCTACACCTTC. Its translation: CASPKGQGGRDYGYTF.

This clone occurred once. The V call is TRBV7-9, the J call TRBJ2-7; 7 nucleotides agree with TRBD1. Germline values: CDR1 SEHNR, CDR2 FQNEAQ (reference sequence). V shed 5 bases and J 3 bases; nucleotides not matched to a gene: 4. The CDR3 has 13 residues. The CDR3 region is CASSTGQIYEQYF. DNA for the CDR3: TGTGCCAGCAGCACGGGACAGATCTACGAGCAGTACTTC.

V usage is TRBV7-2 and J usage is TRBJ2-1; 13 bases agree with TRBD2. Losses at the gene ends were 1 base for V and 7 bases for J; bases not matched to a gene: 13. The germline CDR1 and CDR2 sequences are SGHTA and FQGNSA. The CDR3 is made up of 19 amino acids. The CDR3 here is CASSLGTSGGLLQGNEQFF. DNA of the CDR3: TGTGCCAGCAGCTTAGGGACTAGCGGGGGCCTCCTCCAAGGAAATGAGCAGTTCTTC.

V is TRBV7-9 and J is TRBJ1-6, with 8 bases lining up with TRBD1. The V gene's germline CDR1 is SEHNR and CDR2 FQNEAQ (reference sequence). This CDR3 is 12 amino acids long. V was clipped by 5 bases and J by 13 bases; unmatched bases: 4. The CDR3 DNA follows: TGTGCCAGCAGCCCGACAGGGGATCCCCTCCACTTT. This gives the protein CASSPTGDPLHF.

The gene calls are TRBV9 and TRBJ2-7; TRBD1 aligns across 7 bases. The V and J ends lost 3 bases and 4 bases, in that order; junction bases with no gene match: 10. CDR1 and CDR2 from the germline V gene are SGDLS and YYNGEE. The CDR3 loop spans 15 amino acids. The CDR3 is CASSGPGPRGYEQYF. CDR3 in DNA: TGTGCCAGCAGCGGACCGGGACCCAGGGGGTACGAGCAGTACTTC. The variable domain in full, completed from reference TRBV9 and TRBJ2-7, reads DSGVTQTPKHLITATGQRVTLRCSPRSGDLSVYWYQQSLDQGLQFLIQYYNGEERAKGNILERFSAQQFPDLHSELNLSSLELGDSALYFCASSGPGPRGYEQYFGPGTRLTVT.

As for this clone: This sample includes further DNA sequences coding for the same CDR3. The chain recombines TRBV28 with TRBJ2-7, with 12 bases that match TRBD2. Per the germline V gene, CDR1 is MDHEN and CDR2 is SYDVKM. After removal of 4 bases from V and 2 bases from J, the junction contained 3 bases not matched to a gene. The CDR3 extends over 15 amino acids. DNA of the CDR3: TGTGCCAGCAGTTCGACTAGCGGGGGTACCTACGAGCAGTACTTC. This sequence encodes CASSSTSGGTYEQYF. Full variable domain (outside the CDR3, taken from reference TRBV28 and TRBJ2-7): DVKVTQSSRYLVKRTGEKVFLECVQDMDHENMFWYRQDPGLGLRLIYFSYDVKMKEKGDIPEGYSVSREKKERFSLILESASTNQTSMYLCASSSTSGGTYEQYFGPGTRLTVT.

V usage is TRBV7-2 and J usage is TRBJ1-2, with 8 positions matching TRBD1. With 5 bases clipped from V and 6 bases from J, the junction kept 8 bases outside the gene matches. The CDR3 totals 14 residues. CDR1 SGHTA and CDR2 FQGNSA come from the germline V gene. The CDR3 nucleotides read TGTGCCAGCAGCAGAACGACAGGGGATAATGGCTACACCTTC. It yields the protein CASSRTTGDNGYTF.

The chain uses TRBV7-8 and TRBJ2-7, with D perhaps matching TRBD2 (6 bases). The CDR3 runs 15 residues. CDR1 is SGHVS and CDR2 is FQNEAQ in the germline V gene. V lost 1 base to trimming and J lost 0 bases, with 10 bases between them. CDR3 loop: CASSLVGTPSYEQYF. CDR3 bases: TGTGCCAGCAGCTTAGTAGGGACTCCCTCCTACGAGCAGTACTTC.

V usage is TRBV28 and J usage is TRBJ1-5, with D possibly matching TRBD1 (5 bases). The germline V and J ends were trimmed by 8 bases and 5 bases, with 13 bases remaining between them. CDR1 is MDHEN, CDR2 SYDVKM, per germline. The CDR3 has 13 residues. For the CDR3, the DNA is TGTGCCAGCTGGGACGGAGGGCATCAGCCCCAGCATTTT. Translating it yields CASWDGGHQPQHF.

The chain has TRBV4-2 and TRBJ1-1, with 7 bases matching TRBD1. Germline V gene data show CDR1 as LGHNA and CDR2 as YNFKEQ. With V trimmed by 1 base and J by 1 base, 12 bases remained unmatched. This CDR3 is built from 18 residues. The CDR3 spells CASSQVKGAGPENTEAFF. DNA of the CDR3: TGTGCCAGCAGCCAAGTAAAGGGGGCAGGGCCCGAGAACACTGAAGCTTTCTTT.

Concerning this clone itself: An end of the junction does not agree with germline; a read error may underlie this. The chain has TRBV7-8 and TRBJ2-7, with 8 bases lining up with TRBD1. CDR3 length equals 13 residues. Germline loops: CDR1 SGHVS, CDR2 FQNEAQ. CDR3 in amino acids: CASTTDRVKGLHF. The CDR3, as DNA: TGTGCCAGCACCACGGACAGGGTAAAAGGTCTCCACTTC.

The rearrangement links TRBV2 to TRBJ2-3; perhaps TRBD2 as D (6 bases). The germline V gene has CDR1 SNHLY and CDR2 FYNNEI. The CDR3 extends over 15 amino acids. Trimming removed 1 base from V and 1 base from J, with 9 bases in between. The CDR3 protein is CASSEGGAGTDTQYF. Here the CDR3 DNA reads TGTGCCAGCAGTGAAGGCGGGGCGGGCACAGATACGCAGTATTTT. Looking up the rest from reference TRBV2 and TRBJ2-3 gives the full variable domain: EPEVTQTPSHQVTQMGQEVILRCVPISNHLYFYWYRQILGQKVEFLVSFYNNEISEKSEIFDDQFSVERPDGSNFTLKIRSTKLEDSAMYFCASSEGGAGTDTQYFGPGTRLTVL.

The chain has TRBV9 and TRBJ1-2; tentatively, D is TRBD1 (5 bases). Trimming took off 3 bases at V and 8 bases at J, with 14 bases between the two ends. The CDR3 spans 13 residues. The germline CDR1 and CDR2 sequences are SGDLS and YYNGEE. The CDR3 DNA is TGTGCCAGCAGCGCCGCGGGGCAAAAGGGCTACACCTTC. It encodes CASSAAGQKGYTF. The variable domain in full, with the rest retrieved from reference TRBV9 and TRBJ1-2, is DSGVTQTPKHLITATGQRVTLRCSPRSGDLSVYWYQQSLDQGLQFLIQYYNGEERAKGNILERFSAQQFPDLHSELNLSSLELGDSALYFCASSAAGQKGYTFGSGTRLTVV.

This chain connects TRBV20-1 to TRBJ2-1; no definite D call. V was pared by 4 bases and J by 7 bases, with 5 bases between. Germline V CDR1 and CDR2: DFQATT, SNEGSKA (reference sequence). The CDR3 length is 10 residues. The CDR3 region is CSAKRNEQFF. The DNA for the CDR3 is TGCAGTGCTAAGCGTAATGAGCAGTTCTTC.

This clone was detected once. The chain employs TRBV10-2 and TRBJ2-4, with 7 bases identical to TRBD1. Germline CDR1 reads WSHSY; CDR2 reads SAAADI. The CDR3 has 13 residues. After removal of 7 bases from V and 8 bases from J, the junction contained 8 bases not matched to a gene. CDR3 DNA: TGCGCCAGCAAGGGACAGTTAGGTGACATTCAGTACTTC. It is translated as CASKGQLGDIQYF.

The J gene is TRBJ2-2, the V gene TRBV7-9; 13 bases map to TRBD2. The V gene end was trimmed by 4 bases and the J gene end by 5 bases; junction bases not matched to a gene: 4. Germline CDR1 and CDR2: SEHNR and FQNEAQ (reference sequence). This CDR3 contains 16 residues. The CDR3: CASSSLAGGSTGELFF. The CDR3 DNA reads as TGTGCCAGCAGCTCACTAGCGGGGGGGAGTACCGGGGAGCTGTTTTTT.

The J gene is TRBJ2-6, the V gene TRBV11-3, with no clear D. The CDR3 runs to 14 residues. V was pared by 5 bases and J by 3 bases, with 8 bases between. Germline-derived CDR1 and CDR2 are SGHNT and YENEEA. CDR3 sequence (DNA): TGTGCCAGCAGCCGTGGAGTTGGGGCCAACGTCCTGACTTTC. This encodes CASSRGVGANVLTF.

V gene TRBV14 combines with J gene TRBJ2-7, with D maybe TRBD1 (5 bases). This CDR3 comprises 15 residues. Germline V CDR1 and CDR2: SGHDN, FVKESK. V was trimmed by 3 bases and J by 4 bases, leaving 16 bases between them. The CDR3 nucleotides read TGTGCCAGCAGCCAGTGGGGCAGGGCCGCTTACGAGCAGTACTTC. The encoded protein is CASSQWGRAAYEQYF.

This clone was detected only once. The genes are TRBV7-6 and TRBJ2-1; 9 bases match TRBD1. Germline values: CDR1 SGHVS, CDR2 FNYEAQ. V shed 3 bases, J shed 9 bases, and the junction held 3 bases outside the gene matches. The CDR3 length is 13 residues. The CDR3 DNA reads as TGTGCCAGCAGCTTTGGGACAGGGACTGAGCAGTTCTTC. This sequence encodes CASSFGTGTEQFF.

This clone has just one count. This chain uses TRBV9 with TRBJ2-1; tentatively, D is TRBD2 (6 bases). The CDR3 runs to 13 residues. Trimming cost V 7 bases and J 5 bases, with 13 bases left between them. Germline CDR1 SGDLS, CDR2 YYNGEE. CDR3: CASGSGLNNEQFF. In DNA form, the CDR3 reads TGTGCCAGCGGAAGCGGGTTGAACAATGAGCAGTTCTTC.